This entry is about one T cell receptor beta chain. The antigen remains unidentified. The sample belongs to a study of OX40 agonist ivuxolimab in advanced cancers. In the study overall: Administration of intravenous ivuxolimab to patients occurred every 2 weeks at 0.01 to 10 mg/kg. The study's findings and limits: Average numbers of expanded clones were greater in CD8+ T cells than in CD4+.

The method was immunoSEQ multiplex PCR; TCRdb's version includes in-frame clones alone and lacks a portion of them. The repertoire holds 110,000 or so clones, with approximately 90% as singletons. The sequence came from an adult with an advanced solid tumor such as melanoma, head and neck, liver or kidney cancer. The specimen was CD4+ or CD8+ T cells sorted from blood, collected in a trial of the OX40 agonist ivuxolimab.

The CDR3 DNA follows: TGCGCCAGCAGCTCAACGGGAGTCTCTGGAAACACCATATATTTT. Its translation is CASSSTGVSGNTIYF. The chain links TRBV5-1 to TRBJ1-3; D is unclear. With 3 bases removed from V and 0 bases from J, the gap between germline ends came to 10 bases. The CDR3 consists of 15 residues. CDR1 SGHRS and CDR2 YFSETQ come from the germline V gene.